This TCR beta chain was sequenced for a study of blood T cell repertoires in COVID-19 (dated by TCRdb to 2019 to 2021). With respect to the entire study: Samples from collaborators originated in the United States, Italy and Spain and spanned both the acute and convalescent phases of COVID-19. Nearly every sample came with metadata listing a de-identified subject ID, COVID-19 status, age in years and sex. Where available, HLA class I and class II types were taken from metadata supplied by the sample provider and were not determined by assay-based typing. The repertoires were made available in a free public database intended to serve as a resource for research on the immune response to SARS-CoV-2. The material from the prospective study consisted of cDNA or gDNA derived from T cells, B-cell-depleted T cells, or PBMCs. Subjects who had been exposed to COVID-19, were actively infected with it, or had recovered from it provided the deeply sampled blood TCRbeta repertoires that made up the dataset. The samples were drawn from two sources: the first 160 participants of the ongoing ImmuneRACE study, and 950 to 1,500 subjects contributed by 6 global collaborators. Here is what the overall study found, with its caveats: Clinical and demographic metadata were provided uncurated, with the amount varying by source and participant.

TCRbeta CDR3 regions were amplified from genomic DNA by means of the immunoSEQ Assay, a bias-controlled multiplex PCR. In the source study's methods: Within the assay, amplification of reference gene primers was used to estimate how many nucleated cells each sample contained. Sequence reads were collapsed and filtered to measure the absolute abundance of every unique TCRbeta CDR3 rearrangement. For each sample, productive Simpson clonality was calculated as the square root of Simpson's diversity index across productive rearrangements. Not all clones reach the TCRdb copy of this immuneACCESS table, which keeps in-frame sequences only. Checked studies attribute under half of the gap to unresolved V genes and leave the rest unexplained. V and J calls and clone size follow that table, whereas D and trimming were derived from the DNA. For this sample there are some 220,000 clones; about 85% appear just once. The top ten clonotypes cover approximately 2.6% of the sample.

About this clone: This clone's antigen is unknown. No quality values exist for individual bases; no much larger clone is one base distant. This same CDR3 is encoded by further DNA sequences in the sample.

The germline V gene gives CDR1 as WSHSY and CDR2 as SAAADI. Measured from the cysteine to the phenylalanine, the CDR3 is 15 residues long. Left in the record is the CDR3 DNA by itself, 45 bases read in frame from the first base. The junction shows trimming of 4 bases on V and 1 base on J, and the gene matches do not reach 4 bases of it. Another Seattle source contributed samples from volunteer blood donors who had recovered from COVID-19. The collaborating institutions used their own protocols to collect whole blood in K2EDTA tubes. For TCRbeta analysis, collaborators shipped samples as frozen whole blood, isolated PBMCs, or DNA extracted from either of those sample types.

The sample comprised peripheral blood. This chain is built from TRBV10-2 and TRBJ1-5; TRBD1 fits 7 bases in the junction. This sequence originates from a man aged 50 to 60 who had recovered from COVID-19. The CDR3 corresponds to CASSGQGGSNQPQHF. The DNA sequence reads TGCGCCAGCAGTGGACAGGGTGGGAGCAATCAGCCCCAGCATTTT.